Detailed here is one T cell receptor (beta chain). Original processing notes: By means of reference gene primer amplification, nucleated cell counts were estimated. Repertoires were generated with immunoSEQ multiplex PCR, while TCRdb's copy carries only in-frame clones and drops some. V, J and clone size derive from that table, while D and trimming were established from the DNA sequence. The table includes roughly 80,000 clones, 80% to 85% detected once. The entry originates in a study of blood T cell repertoires in COVID-19. Study in general: Both acute and convalescent COVID-19 samples were obtained from the United States, Italy and Spain. PBMCs, B-cell-depleted T cells, or T cells were the source of the cDNA or gDNA that made up the material.

With 2 bases clipped from V and 1 base from J, the junction kept 5 bases outside the gene matches. CDR1 and CDR2 from the germline V gene are SGHRS and YFSETQ. There are 16 residues in the CDR3. This clonotype was obtained from a human donor in a cohort sampled during active COVID-19. The V call is TRBV5-1, the J call TRBJ2-2; 7 nucleotides agree with TRBD1. The sequenced sample consisted of peripheral blood. In DNA form, the CDR3 reads TGCGCCAGCAGCTTTGCATGGACAGGGAACACCGGGGAGCTGTTTTTT. It specifies CASSFAWTGNTGELFF.